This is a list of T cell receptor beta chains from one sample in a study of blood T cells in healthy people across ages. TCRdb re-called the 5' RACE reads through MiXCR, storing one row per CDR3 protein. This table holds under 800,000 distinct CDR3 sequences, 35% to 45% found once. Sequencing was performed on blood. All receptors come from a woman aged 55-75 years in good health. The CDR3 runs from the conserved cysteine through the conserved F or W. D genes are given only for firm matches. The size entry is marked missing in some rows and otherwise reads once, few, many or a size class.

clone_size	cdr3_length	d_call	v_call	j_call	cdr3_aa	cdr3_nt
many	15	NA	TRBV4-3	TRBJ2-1	CASSWSTSSYNEQFF	TGCGCCAGCAGCTGGTCGACGAGCTCCTACAATGAGCAGTTCTTC
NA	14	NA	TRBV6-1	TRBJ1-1	CASSGRGSNTEAFF	TGTGCCAGCAGTGGCCGGGGAAGCAACACTGAAGCTTTCTTT
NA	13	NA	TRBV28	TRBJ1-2	CASSRDSGYGYTF	TGTGCCAGCAGTCGGGACTCGGGCTATGGCTACACCTTC
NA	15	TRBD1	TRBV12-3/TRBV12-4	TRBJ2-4	CASSSQGAAKNIQYF	TGTGCCAGCAGTTCACAGGGGGCGGCCAAAAACATTCAGTACTTC
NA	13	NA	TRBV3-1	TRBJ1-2	CASSQEGLRGYTF	TGTGCCAGCAGCCAAGAGGGACTGCGGGGCTACACCTTC
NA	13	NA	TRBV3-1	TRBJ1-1	CASSRNPSTEAFF	TGTGCCAGCAGCAGGAATCCCAGCACTGAAGCTTTCTTT
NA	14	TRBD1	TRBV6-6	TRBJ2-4	CASRPRDRGDIQYF	TGTGCCAGCAGGCCTAGAGACAGGGGGGACATTCAGTACTTC
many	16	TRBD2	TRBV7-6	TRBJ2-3	CASSSPGLAGGPAQYF	TGTGCCAGCAGCTCACCGGGACTAGCGGGGGGCCCAGCGCAGTATTTT
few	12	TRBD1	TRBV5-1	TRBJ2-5	CASGQGEETQYF	TGCGCCAGCGGACAGGGGGAAGAGACCCAGTACTTC
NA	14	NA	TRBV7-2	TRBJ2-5	CASSLLRGAETQYF	TGTGCCAGCAGCTTACTCCGGGGTGCGGAGACCCAGTACTTC
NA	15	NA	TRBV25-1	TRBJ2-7	CASSKGPFDTYEQYF	TGTGCCAGCAGTAAGGGGCCCTTCGACACCTACGAGCAGTACTTC
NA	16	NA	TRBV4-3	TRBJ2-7	CASSQDSGWNSYEQYF	TGCGCCAGCAGCCAAGATTCAGGGTGGAACTCCTACGAGCAGTACTTC
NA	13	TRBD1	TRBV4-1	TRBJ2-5	CASSETGEKTQYF	TGCGCCAGCAGCGAGACAGGGGAGAAGACCCAGTACTTC
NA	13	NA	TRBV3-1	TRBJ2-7	CASSSHGGDEQYF	TGTGCCAGCAGCTCTCACGGAGGGGACGAGCAGTACTTC
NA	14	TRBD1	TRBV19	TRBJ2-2	CASTRDRGNGELFF	TGTGCCAGTACCCGGGACAGGGGTAACGGGGAGCTGTTTTTT
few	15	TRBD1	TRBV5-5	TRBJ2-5	CASSLGTTGEETQYF	TGTGCCAGCAGCTTGGGAACTACAGGGGAGGAGACCCAGTACTTC
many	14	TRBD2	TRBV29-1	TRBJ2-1	CSVDPSGGEIEQFF	TGCAGCGTTGATCCCAGCGGGGGGGAAATTGAGCAGTTCTTC
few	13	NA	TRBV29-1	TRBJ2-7	CSVCPGKDYEQYF	TGCAGCGTTTGTCCGGGGAAGGACTACGAGCAGTACTTC
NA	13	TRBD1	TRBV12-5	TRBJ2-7	CASGRTGRDEQYF	TGTGCTAGCGGACGGACAGGTCGCGACGAGCAGTACTTC
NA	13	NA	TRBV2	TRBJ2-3	CASSEAPGDTQYF	TGTGCCAGCAGTGAAGCCCCGGGAGATACGCAGTATTTT
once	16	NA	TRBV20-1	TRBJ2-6	CSGVANGRMGANVLTF	TGCAGTGGGGTCGCAAACGGAAGAATGGGGGCCAACGTCCTGACTTTC
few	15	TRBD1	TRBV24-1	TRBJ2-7	CATSDPDRGGDEQYF	TGTGCCACCAGTGACCCTGACAGGGGAGGAGACGAGCAGTACTTC
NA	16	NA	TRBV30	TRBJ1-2	CAWSSIPQGFSYGYTF	TGTGCCTGGAGTTCAATCCCACAGGGTTTTAGCTATGGCTACACCTTC
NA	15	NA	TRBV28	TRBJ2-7	CASSLIPAGGYEQYF	TGTGCCAGCAGTTTAATCCCAGCGGGTGGGTACGAGCAGTACTTC
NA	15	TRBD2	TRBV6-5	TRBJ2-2	CAISSGGARTGELFF	TGTGCCATTTCTAGCGGGGGGGCTCGGACCGGGGAGCTGTTTTTT
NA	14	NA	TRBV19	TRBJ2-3	CASSKSGPTDTQYF	TGTGCCAGTAGTAAATCTGGACCCACAGATACGCAGTATTTT
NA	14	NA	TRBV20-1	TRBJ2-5	CSARDLRLGHEQYF	TGCAGTGCTAGAGATCTTCGGCTAGGGCATGAGCAGTACTTC
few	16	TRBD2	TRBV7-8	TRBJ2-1	CASSLVQRGASNEQFF	TGTGCCAGCAGCTTAGTGCAGCGGGGGGCCTCCAATGAGCAGTTCTTC
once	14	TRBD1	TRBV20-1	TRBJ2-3	CSQGVQFRTDTQYF	TGCAGCCAGGGGGTTCAATTCCGCACAGATACGCAGTATTTT
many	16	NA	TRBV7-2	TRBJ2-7	CASSLGAGRKTYEQYF	TGTGCCAGCAGCTTAGGGGCTGGGCGGAAGACCTACGAGCAGTACTTC
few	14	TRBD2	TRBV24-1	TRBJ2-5	CATATSGKQETQYF	TGTGCCACCGCGACTAGCGGGAAACAAGAGACCCAGTACTTC
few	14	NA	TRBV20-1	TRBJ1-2	CSARGDGINYGYTF	TGCAGTGCTAGAGGGGACGGAATAAACTATGGCTACACCTTC
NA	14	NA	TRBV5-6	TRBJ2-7	CASSLPGWGDEQYF	TGTGCCAGCAGCTTGCCAGGGTGGGGTGATGAGCAGTACTTC
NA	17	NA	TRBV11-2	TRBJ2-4	CASSPYPTGQGKEAQYF	TGTGCCAGCAGCCCATATCCCACGGGACAAGGCAAAGAAGCCCAGTACTTC
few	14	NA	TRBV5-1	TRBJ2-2	CASSLESLTGELFF	TGCGCCAGCAGCTTGGAGTCCCTCACCGGGGAGCTGTTTTTT
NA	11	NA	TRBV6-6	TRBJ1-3	CASSSQNTIYF	TGTGCCAGCAGTTCCCAAAACACCATATATTTT
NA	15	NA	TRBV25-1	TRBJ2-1	CASSEVGGAVNEQFF	TGTGCCAGCAGTGAAGTGGGGGGGGCCGTAAATGAGCAGTTCTTC
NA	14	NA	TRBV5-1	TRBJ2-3	CASSLETPRDTQYF	TGCGCCAGCAGCTTGGAAACCCCGAGAGATACGCAGTATTTT